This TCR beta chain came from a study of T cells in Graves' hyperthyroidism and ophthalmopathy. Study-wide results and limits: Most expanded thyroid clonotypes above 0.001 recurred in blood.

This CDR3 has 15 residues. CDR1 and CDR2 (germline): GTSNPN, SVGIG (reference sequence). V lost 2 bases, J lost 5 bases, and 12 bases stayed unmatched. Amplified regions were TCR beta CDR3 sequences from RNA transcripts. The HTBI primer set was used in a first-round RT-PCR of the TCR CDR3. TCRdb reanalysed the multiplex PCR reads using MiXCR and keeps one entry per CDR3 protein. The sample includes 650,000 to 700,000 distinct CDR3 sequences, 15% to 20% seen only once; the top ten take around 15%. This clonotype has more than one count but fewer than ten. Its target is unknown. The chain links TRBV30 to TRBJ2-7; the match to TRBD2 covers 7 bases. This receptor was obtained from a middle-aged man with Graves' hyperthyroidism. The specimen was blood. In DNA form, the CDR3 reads TGTGCCTGGAGTCCGGGTAAAAGCGGGATAGACGAGCAGTACTTC. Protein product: CAWSPGKSGIDEQYF.